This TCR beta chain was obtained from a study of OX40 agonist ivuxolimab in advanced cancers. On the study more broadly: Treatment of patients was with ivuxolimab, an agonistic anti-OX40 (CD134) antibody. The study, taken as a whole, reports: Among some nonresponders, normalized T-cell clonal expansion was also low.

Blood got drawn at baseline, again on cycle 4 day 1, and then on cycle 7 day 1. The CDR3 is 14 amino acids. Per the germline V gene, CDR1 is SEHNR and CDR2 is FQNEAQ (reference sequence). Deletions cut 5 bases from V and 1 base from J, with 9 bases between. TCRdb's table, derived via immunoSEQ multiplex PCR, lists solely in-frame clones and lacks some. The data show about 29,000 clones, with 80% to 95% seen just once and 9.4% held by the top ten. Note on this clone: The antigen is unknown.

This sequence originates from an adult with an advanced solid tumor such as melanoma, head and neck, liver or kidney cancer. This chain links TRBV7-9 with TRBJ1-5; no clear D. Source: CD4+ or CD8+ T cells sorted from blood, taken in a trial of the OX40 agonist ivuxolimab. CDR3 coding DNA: TGTGCCAGCAGCGCAGGACGAAGCAATCAGCCCCAGCATTTT. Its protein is CASSAGRSNQPQHF.